This record covers a single TCR beta chain. Its antigen is currently unknown. This specimen belongs to a study of CD8 T cells in ankylosing spondylitis. V lost 7 bases to trimming and J lost 4 bases; unmatched junction nucleotides: 8. From germline, CDR1 is SNHLY and CDR2 FYNNEI. The CDR3 is 14 amino acids. For TCR beta, libraries came from quantitative 5'-RACE with molecular barcodes. Each CDR3 protein gets one entry after TCRdb re-called the 5' RACE reads with MiXCR. The sample has a few hundred thousand distinct CDR3 sequences; about 22% are singletons. Notes on the study in general: The disease-linked clones had a CD8+ phenotype and low blood frequencies. A TCR beta motif of fewer than ten highly homologous variants seemed to mark ankylosing spondylitis blood.

The chain employs TRBV2 and TRBJ2-7; 9 nucleotides line up with TRBD1. The receptor's source is a male donor with ankylosing spondylitis. Specimen: blood, either unsorted or a sorted T cell fraction (not recorded which). CDR3 nucleotides: TGTGCCAGCACTTTTTCGACAGGGGGGTACGAGCAGTACTTC. This codes for CASTFSTGGYEQYF.